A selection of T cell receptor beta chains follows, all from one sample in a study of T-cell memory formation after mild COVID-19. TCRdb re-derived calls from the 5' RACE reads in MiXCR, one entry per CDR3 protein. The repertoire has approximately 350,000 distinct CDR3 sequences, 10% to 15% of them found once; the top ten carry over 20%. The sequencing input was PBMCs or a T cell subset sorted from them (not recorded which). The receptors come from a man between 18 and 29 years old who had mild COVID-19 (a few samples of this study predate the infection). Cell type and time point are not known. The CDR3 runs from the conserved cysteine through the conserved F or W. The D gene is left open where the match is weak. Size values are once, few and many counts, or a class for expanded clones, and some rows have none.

CASSLDGPYNEQFF TGTGCCAGCAGCTTAGACGGGCCCTACAATGAGCAGTTCTTC TRBJ2-1 - TRBV7-7 -
CASSQGPWGDTQYF TGCGCCAGCAGCCAAGGCCCCTGGGGAGATACGCAGTATTTT TRBJ2-3 - TRBV4-1 -
CASSLGLAGGPRETQYF TGTGCCAGCAGCTTAGGACTAGCGGGGGGGCCGCGGGAGACCCAGTACTTC TRBJ2-5 TRBD2 TRBV7-8 many
CASSEDGTGAYEQYF TGTGCCAGCAGTGAAGATGGGACAGGGGCCTACGAGCAGTACTTC TRBJ2-7 TRBD1 TRBV6-1 few
CASSSSVRETQYF TGCGCCAGCAGCTCCTCGGTGAGAGAGACCCAGTACTTC TRBJ2-5 - TRBV5-1 -
CASSLVGLLRGDTEAFF TGCGCCAGCAGCTTGGTTGGCCTCCTTCGAGGGGACACTGAAGCTTTCTTT TRBJ1-1 - TRBV5-1 few
CASTTVGLSSGANVLTF TGTGCCAGCACCACAGTAGGCTTAAGCTCTGGGGCCAACGTCCTGACTTTC TRBJ2-6 - TRBV2 few
CASSPRAKYTEAFF TGTGCCAGCAGTCCCAGGGCTAAGTACACTGAAGCTTTCTTT TRBJ1-1 - TRBV3-1 -
CASSYTKNTEAFF TGTGCCAGCAGTTACACCAAGAACACTGAAGCTTTCTTT TRBJ1-1 - TRBV6-2/TRBV6-3 few
CASSHVGTEAFF TGTGCCAGCAGCCATGTGGGCACTGAAGCTTTCTTT TRBJ1-1 - TRBV3-1 -
CASSIEFQGINGYTF TGTGCCAGCAGCATAGAGTTTCAGGGTATAAATGGCTACACCTTC TRBJ1-2 - TRBV7-9 -
CASSPAGTRDEQYF TGTGCCAGCAGCCCGGCCGGGACTAGAGACGAGCAGTACTTC TRBJ2-7 TRBD2 TRBV5-6 few